This TCR beta chain originates from a study of T-cell reconstitution after alpha-beta-depleted transplantation in children. Regarding the study as a whole: One year after transplant, T-cell counts and diversity came mostly from newly produced T cells. Alpha-beta T cells about two months after transplant reportedly derived from several hundred expanded graft clones.

Germline lookup yields CDR1 DFQATT and CDR2 SNEGSKA (reference sequence). CDR3 size: 13 residues. V shed 1 base, J shed 11 bases, and the junction held 8 bases outside the gene matches. This clonotype turned up a few times. What it binds is not known. Unique molecular identifiers were incorporated during preparation of the TCRbeta library. TCRdb itself ran the PCR reads through MiXCR, one entry per CDR3 protein. The table lists fewer than 500,000 distinct CDR3 sequences, about 45% of them singletons, with under 30% in the top ten. The source is a girl between 2 and 10 years old with aplastic anemia, due to receive a stem cell transplant. The starting material was PBMCs, obtained before TCRalphabeta/CD19-depleted stem cell transplant. The V gene is TRBV20-1, the J gene TRBJ1-2; 9 bases are shared with TRBD1. The CDR3: CSARAGTGIRYTF. The CDR3 nucleotides are TGCAGTGCTAGAGCCGGGACAGGGATAAGGTACACCTTC.